This is a list of T cell receptor beta chains from one sample in a study of human T cells and chemical hapten exposure. MiXCR, run by TCRdb on the RACE reads, gives a single entry per CDR3 protein. The sample carries about 110,000 distinct CDR3 sequences, approximately 11% recorded once. The sample was whole blood, taken in connection with sensitization to the hapten diphenylcyclopropenone (DPC). The source is a woman aged 40 to 49 with alopecia areata. Some clones in this sample may be carry-over from other donors' samples. CDR3s include the opening cysteine and the closing phenylalanine or tryptophan. The D gene is left open where the match is weak. Expanded clones get a size class; other rows say once, few or many, or leave the size out.

D gene	clone size	V gene	J gene	CDR3 protein	CDR3 DNA
TRBD2	.	TRBV6-2/TRBV6-3	TRBJ2-2	CASSYSGLAANTGELFF	TGTGCCAGCAGTTACTCGGGCCTAGCGGCGAACACCGGGGAGCTGTTTTTT
.	many	TRBV18	TRBJ2-1	CASSPNRDIHEQFF	TGTGCCAGCTCACCAAACCGGGACATCCATGAGCAGTTCTTC
.	.	TRBV11-2	TRBJ1-1	CASSLGGDSNTEAFF	TGTGCCAGCAGCTTAGGGGGGGACTCGAACACTGAAGCTTTCTTT
.	.	TRBV6-6	TRBJ1-4	CASSYDPRTASTNEKLFF	TGTGCCAGCAGTTACGACCCCAGGACAGCTTCAACTAATGAAAAACTGTTTTTT
.	many	TRBV12-3/TRBV12-4	TRBJ1-5	CASTRGQENQPQHF	TGTGCCAGCACCCGGGGACAAGAAAATCAGCCCCAGCATTTT
.	many	TRBV29-1	TRBJ2-5	CSVAAGMETQYF	TGCAGCGTTGCGGCAGGGATGGAGACCCAGTACTTC
.	few	TRBV29-1	TRBJ2-3	CSASSRASDTQYF	TGCAGCGCCTCGAGCCGTGCCTCGGATACGCAGTATTTT
TRBD1	.	TRBV24-1	TRBJ2-2	CATSDPTGELSTGELFF	TGTGCCACCAGTGATCCAACAGGGGAATTGAGTACCGGGGAGCTGTTTTTT
.	.	TRBV4-2	TRBJ2-1	CASSQDQGLGEQFF	TGTGCCAGCAGCCAAGACCAGGGATTAGGTGAGCAGTTCTTC
.	.	TRBV9	TRBJ1-1	CASSPRDYTEAFF	TGTGCCAGCAGCCCCAGGGATTACACTGAAGCTTTCTTT
.	few	TRBV12-3/TRBV12-4	TRBJ2-1	CASSFSRGGYNEQFF	TGTGCCAGCAGTTTTTCGAGGGGGGGTTACAATGAGCAGTTCTTC
.	many	TRBV5-1	TRBJ1-5	CASSLFSGNQPQHF	TGCGCCAGCAGCTTGTTCAGTGGCAATCAGCCCCAGCATTTT
TRBD2	many	TRBV20-1	TRBJ2-1	CSASRGLAGEQFF	TGCAGTGCTAGTAGGGGACTAGCGGGTGAGCAGTTCTTC
.	many	TRBV7-2	TRBJ1-1	CASRLSVNTEAFF	TGTGCCAGCCGACTCTCCGTGAACACTGAAGCTTTCTTT
.	many	TRBV27	TRBJ2-7	CASNFGRGSYEQYF	TGTGCCAGCAATTTTGGCAGGGGTTCCTACGAGCAGTACTTC
.	many	TRBV7-2	TRBJ1-1	CASSVRSPGVGTEAFF	TGTGCCAGCAGCGTACGCTCACCAGGGGTAGGAACTGAAGCTTTCTTT
TRBD2	few	TRBV29-1	TRBJ2-3	CSARGVAGSDTQYF	TGCAGCGCCCGAGGGGTAGCGGGGTCAGATACGCAGTATTTT
.	many	TRBV4-3	TRBJ1-2	CASSQFLRQDVGGYTF	TGCGCCAGCAGCCAATTCCTTCGGCAGGACGTAGGTGGCTACACCTTC
.	.	TRBV5-4	TRBJ2-3	CASSAEPQGNTQYF	TGTGCCAGCAGCGCCGAACCTCAGGGGAATACGCAGTATTTT
TRBD1	few	TRBV7-8	TRBJ2-5	CASSPRVNRGKETQYF	TGTGCCAGCAGCCCACGCGTTAACAGGGGAAAAGAGACCCAGTACTTC